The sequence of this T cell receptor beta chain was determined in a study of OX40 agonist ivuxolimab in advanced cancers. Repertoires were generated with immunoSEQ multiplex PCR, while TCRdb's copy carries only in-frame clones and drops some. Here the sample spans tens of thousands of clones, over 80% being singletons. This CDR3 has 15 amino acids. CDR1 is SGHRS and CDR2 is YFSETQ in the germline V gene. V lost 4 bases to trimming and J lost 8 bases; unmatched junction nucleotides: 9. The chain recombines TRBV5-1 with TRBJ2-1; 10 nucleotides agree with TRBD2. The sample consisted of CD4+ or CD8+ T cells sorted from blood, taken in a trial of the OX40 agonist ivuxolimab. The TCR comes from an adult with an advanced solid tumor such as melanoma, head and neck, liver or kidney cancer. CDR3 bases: TGCGCCAGCAGCCCTAGCGGGAGCTTGGGGTATGAGCAGTTCTTC. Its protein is CASSPSGSLGYEQFF.